Each of the 22 T cell receptor beta chains below was sequenced from the same sample in a study of blood T cell repertoires in COVID-19. Clones were sequenced by immunoSEQ multiplex PCR, and TCRdb holds only the in-frame ones, with some missing. The sample lists 85,000 to 90,000 clones, 86% seen once, with 1% to 1.5% in the top ten. The sample comprised peripheral blood. The source of these receptors is a man older than 75 with active or convalescent COVID-19.

This chain uses TRBV24-1 with TRBJ2-7; D call uncertain. Germline CDR1 KGHDR, CDR2 SFDVKD. The CDR3 totals 19 residues. The V end lost 3 bases, the J end lost 5 bases, and 28 bases lay between the germline ends. CDR3 nucleotides: TGTGCCACCAGTGATCTCTCTCGGTTCCGTCCCAGACAAGGCGACGAGCAGTACTTC. It yields the protein CATSDLSRFRPRQGDEQYF.

The chain uses TRBV6-6 and TRBJ2-4; the D gene is possibly TRBD1 (7 bases). The germline V and J ends were trimmed by 0 bases and 8 bases, with 11 bases remaining between them. The germline CDR1 and CDR2 sequences are MNHNY and SVGAGI (reference sequence). The CDR3 is 14 residues long. The CDR3 here is CASSYSGRGDIQYF. The DNA of the CDR3 is TGTGCCAGCAGTTACTCGGGCAGGGGGGACATTCAGTACTTC.

This clone turned up a few times. The CDR3 nucleotides are TGCGCCAGCATGCTTAGTTTAGTGTCGATCACTGAAGCTTTCTTT. Translated: CASMLSLVSITEAFF. V is TRBV5-1 and J is TRBJ1-1, with unresolved D. Trimming took off 6 bases at V and 4 bases at J, with 19 bases between the two ends. Per germline, CDR1 SGHRS and CDR2 YFSETQ. The CDR3 spans 15 residues.

The V and J genes are TRBV7-2 and TRBJ1-1, with D possibly matching TRBD1 (5 bases). In germline, CDR1 is SGHTA, CDR2 FQGNSA. The CDR3 runs to 13 residues. Trimming took off 5 bases at V and 3 bases at J, with 10 bases between the two ends. The CDR3 region is CASSAREDTEAFF. CDR3 coding DNA: TGTGCCAGCAGCGCCAGGGAGGACACTGAAGCTTTCTTT.

This clone was counted a single time. The junction differs from germline at one of its ends, possibly a read error. The V and J genes are TRBV7-2 and TRBJ2-1, with TRBD2 identical over 9 bases. CDR3 size: 14 residues. The germline gives CDR1 SGHTA, CDR2 FQGNSA. DNA of the CDR3: TGTGCCAGCAGCTTGGGGACTAGCTCTTCCCAGTTGCTCTTC. This encodes CASSLGTSSSQLLF.

The gene calls are TRBV9 and TRBJ1-2; D is unclear. This CDR3 is built from 15 residues. In germline, CDR1 is SGDLS, CDR2 YYNGEE. Trimming took 0 bases from V and 3 from J, leaving 12 bases between them. The CDR3 bases are TGTGCCAGCAGCGTAGGAGATGGTGAGGACTATGGCTACACCTTC. Translation gives CASSVGDGEDYGYTF.

V and J are TRBV3-1 (or the pseudogene TRBV3-2) and TRBJ1-1, with 10 bases fitting TRBD1. CDR1 and CDR2 from the germline V gene are LGHDT and YNNKEL (reference sequence). The CDR3 loop spans 15 amino acids. Unmatched junction bases numbered 7, after V lost 4 bases and J lost 5 bases. This chain's CDR3 is CASSLGGTGATEAFF. The CDR3 nucleotides read TGTGCCAGCAGCCTAGGGGGGACAGGGGCAACTGAAGCTTTCTTT.

The chain is built from TRBV5-1 and TRBJ2-7; TRBD1 aligns across 9 bases. From germline, CDR1 is SGHRS and CDR2 YFSETQ. J lost 6 bases, V lost 4 bases, and 11 bases had no gene match. The CDR3 is 15 residues long. The CDR3 DNA follows: TGCGCCAGCAGCCCGGACCACGGACAGGGGATCGAGCAGTACTTC. Translation gives CASSPDHGQGIEQYF.

The chain employs TRBV25-1 and TRBJ1-5; a possible D gene is TRBD1 (5 bases). The CDR3 runs 13 residues. Trimming removed 5 bases from V and 5 bases from J, with 10 bases in between. Germline values: CDR1 MGHDK, CDR2 SYGVNS. The CDR3 bases are TGTGCCAGCAGTCTCGGGGGGGATCAGCCCCAGCATTTT. Residues: CASSLGGDQPQHF.

V and J are TRBV3-1 (or the pseudogene TRBV3-2) and TRBJ2-2; D is perhaps TRBD1 (6 bases). CDR1 is LGHDT and CDR2 is YNNKEL in the germline V gene (reference sequence). This CDR3 has 14 amino acids. Between the trimmed V and J ends, which lost 5 bases and 6 bases, there was a span of 13 bases. As DNA, the CDR3 is TGTGCCAGCAGCTACCAGGGGTCGGCCGGGGAGCTGTTTTTT. Translated, it gives CASSYQGSAGELFF.

This clone occurred a few times. V gene TRBV5-1 combines with J gene TRBJ2-3; 7 positions agree with TRBD2. The CDR3 is 16 residues long. Germline CDR1 is SGHRS and CDR2 is YFSETQ. With 0 bases clipped from V and 2 bases from J, the junction kept 6 bases outside the gene matches. CDR3 protein: CASSLEASGYTDTQYF. Written as DNA, the CDR3 is TGCGCCAGCAGCTTGGAGGCTAGCGGATACACAGATACGCAGTATTTT.

The genes are TRBV27 and TRBJ1-6; no clear D gene. This CDR3 has 13 residues. V was pared by 7 bases and J by 10 bases, with 14 bases between. Looked up from germline, CDR1 is MNHEY and CDR2 is SMNVEV (reference sequence). DNA of the CDR3: TGTGCCAGCACCTTCCGGGGAGGCTCACCCCTCCACTTT. It encodes CASTFRGGSPLHF.

The chain couples TRBV4-3 to TRBJ1-2; D call uncertain. The CDR3 has 14 residues. V lost 5 bases and J lost 1, with 11 bases in between. In germline, CDR1 is LGHNA, CDR2 YSLEER. Written as DNA, the CDR3 is TGCGCCAGCAGCGCGGGCCTCCTTAACTATGGCTACACCTTC. Amino acid sequence: CASSAGLLNYGYTF.

V and J are TRBV7-9 and TRBJ2-3, with TRBD2 identical over 11 bases. V dropped 5 bases and J dropped 0; count of bases not matched to a gene: 7. The CDR3 contains 17 residues. Per the germline V gene, CDR1 is SEHNR and CDR2 is FQNEAQ (reference sequence). The CDR3 is CASSEGTSGTSTDTQYF. DNA of the CDR3: TGTGCCAGCAGCGAAGGGACTAGCGGAACTAGCACAGATACGCAGTATTTT.

This clone was seen a few times. J is TRBJ1-5 and V is TRBV6-5; D is undetermined. The V gene lost 2 bases and the J gene lost 13 bases, with 15 bases spanning the gap. CDR3 length: 13 residues. Germline CDR1 and CDR2: MNHEY and SVGAGI. This CDR3 is CASSYRHDERQHF. CDR3 nucleotide sequence: TGTGCCAGCAGTTACAGGCACGACGAGAGGCAGCATTTT.

This clone is a singleton in its sample. This chain joins TRBV28 and TRBJ1-3; the D is unclear. From germline, CDR1 is MDHEN and CDR2 SYDVKM. The CDR3 length is 17 residues. With 6 bases removed from V and 4 bases from J, the gap between germline ends came to 22 bases. CDR3 residues: CASSPLGSGPGGNTIYF. The CDR3 DNA sequence: TGTGCCAGCAGCCCCCTCGGTTCAGGACCGGGGGGAAACACCATATATTTT.

The chain employs TRBV19 and TRBJ1-5, with TRBD1 matching over 8 bases. The V gene end was trimmed by 5 bases and the J gene end by 4 bases; junction bases not matched to a gene: 4. The CDR3 has 14 amino acids. Looked up from germline, CDR1 is LNHDA and CDR2 is SQIVND (reference sequence). The DNA for the CDR3 is TGTGCCAGTAGTCAACAGGGGGGAAATCAGCCCCAGCATTTT. Translating gives CASSQQGGNQPQHF.

With respect to this clone: This sample includes further DNA sequences coding for the same CDR3. The chain combines TRBV5-1 with TRBJ2-1, with 7 nucleotides matching TRBD2. V trimming: 0 bases; J trimming: 0 bases; junction bases outside the gene matches: 3. In germline, CDR1 is SGHRS, CDR2 YFSETQ. The CDR3 spans 16 residues. The CDR3 DNA reads as TGCGCCAGCAGCTTGGCCGGCGGGAGCTCCTACAATGAGCAGTTCTTC. Residues: CASSLAGGSSYNEQFF. The entire variable domain, with the rest obtained from reference TRBV5-1 and TRBJ2-1, is as follows: KAGVTQTPRYLIKTRGQQVTLSCSPISGHRSVSWYQQTPGQGLQFLFEYFSETQRNKGNFPGRFSGRQFSNSRSEMNVSTLELGDSALYLCASSLAGGSSYNEQFFGPGTRLTVL.

J is TRBJ2-2 and V is TRBV5-1; D is undetermined. The CDR3 covers 14 residues. Per the germline V gene, CDR1 is SGHRS and CDR2 is YFSETQ. Trimming took off 0 bases at V and 3 bases at J, with 6 bases between the two ends. This chain's CDR3 is CASSLGQDTGELFF. The CDR3 DNA is TGCGCCAGCAGCTTGGGACAAGACACCGGGGAGCTGTTTTTT.

This rearrangement joins TRBV11-2 to TRBJ2-3; D unclear. Germline V gives CDR1 SGHAT, CDR2 FQNNGV. Trimming pared 7 bases from V and 0 bases from J, leaving 14 bases between. The CDR3 is made up of 15 amino acids. CDR3 DNA: TGTGCCAGCACTGGTTCGAGAGCTAGCACAGATACGCAGTATTTT. Translation: CASTGSRASTDTQYF.

V usage is TRBV14 and J usage is TRBJ1-6, with 8 bases aligning to TRBD1. The CDR3 has 17 amino acids. The trim removed 4 bases at V and 0 bases at J, leaving 5 bases unmatched. CDR1 and CDR2 from the germline V gene are SGHDN and FVKESK. For the CDR3, the DNA is TGTGCCAGCAGCCCCCGGGACAGGAGCTCCTATAATTCACCCCTCCACTTT. It encodes CASSPRDRSSYNSPLHF.

The chain combines TRBV19 with TRBJ2-1; possible D gene TRBD2, 6 bases. The CDR3 contains 15 residues. The V gene lost 7 bases and the J gene lost 0 bases, with 13 bases spanning the gap. CDR1 and CDR2 from the germline V gene are LNHDA and SQIVND (reference sequence). The CDR3 protein is CASTRAGHSYNEQFF. The CDR3 nucleotides read TGTGCCAGTACGAGGGCGGGGCACTCCTACAATGAGCAGTTCTTC.